Shown below are 6 T cell receptor beta chains from a single sample sequenced in a study of blood T cells in healthy people across ages. Alongside a J-beta primer mix, a sample-barcoded 5' primer served in a second PCR lasting 7 to 11 cycles. MiXCR, applied by TCRdb to the 5' RACE reads, yields one record per CDR3 protein. The sample shows more than 700,000 distinct CDR3 sequences, 46% of them seen only once. The sample consisted of blood. The receptor source for this set is an older man in good health.

This chain joins TRBV5-1 and TRBJ1-4, with no clear D. Germline CDR1 and CDR2: SGHRS and YFSETQ. The CDR3 has 14 amino acids. With 0 bases removed from V and 2 bases from J, the gap between germline ends came to 5 bases. The CDR3 DNA sequence: TGCGCCAGCAGCTTGGGGTGGACTAATGAAAAACTGTTTTTT. As protein: CASSLGWTNEKLFF. The variable domain in full, completed from reference TRBV5-1 and TRBJ1-4, reads KAGVTQTPRYLIKTRGQQVTLSCSPISGHRSVSWYQQTPGQGLQFLFEYFSETQRNKGNFPGRFSGRQFSNSRSEMNVSTLELGDSALYLCASSLGWTNEKLFFGSGTQLSVL.

The chain links TRBV9 to TRBJ2-3; D is possibly TRBD2 (5 bases). This CDR3 is 16 amino acids long. Between the trimmed V and J ends, which lost 0 bases and 3 bases, there was a span of 14 bases. Per germline, CDR1 SGDLS and CDR2 YYNGEE. The CDR3 reads CASSVAMIGLTDTQYF. CDR3 DNA: TGTGCCAGCAGCGTAGCTATGATTGGACTGACAGATACGCAGTATTTT.

This clonotype was detected a few times. This chain uses TRBV20-1 with TRBJ1-4; TRBD1 agrees at 9 bases. The CDR3 is made up of 15 amino acids. Germline V CDR1 and CDR2: DFQATT, SNEGSKA (reference sequence). The J segment lost 6 bases and the V segment lost 4 bases, leaving 9 bases of the junction unmatched. For the CDR3, the DNA is TGCAGTGCTACCTACAGGGGGCGCGGGGATGAAAAACTGTTTTTT. Protein product: CSATYRGRGDEKLFF.

This clonotype was seen more than once but under ten times. This chain joins TRBV5-6 and TRBJ2-4, with 8 bases that match TRBD1. This CDR3 is 15 amino acids long. Germline V gene data show CDR1 as SGHDT and CDR2 as YYEEEE. Trimming took 4 bases from V and 13 from J; bases not matched to a gene: 16. CDR3 amino acids: CASSLPGDRRWEQYF. The CDR3 nucleotides are TGTGCCAGCAGCCTTCCTGGGGACAGGAGATGGGAGCAGTACTTC.

This clonotype was detected ten times or more. J is TRBJ2-7 and V is TRBV29-1; 7 positions match TRBD1. The V segment lost 1 base and the J segment 2 bases; nucleotides outside the gene matches: 2. CDR1 and CDR2 from the germline V gene are SQVTM and ANQGSEA. This CDR3 comprises 13 residues. The CDR3 region has the DNA TGCAGCGTTGAAGGGGACAGTACCTACGAGCAGTACTTC. Translated: CSVEGDSTYEQYF.

This clonotype appeared a few times. The chain joins TRBV6-5 to TRBJ2-7, with 10 bases aligning to TRBD2. CDR3 length: 15 amino acids. Trimming took 4 bases from V and 0 from J; bases not matched to a gene: 3. Germline CDR1 and CDR2: MNHEY and SVGAGI. CDR3 DNA: TGTGCCAGCAGTTTGACTAGCGGGCCCTCCTACGAGCAGTACTTC. Protein: CASSLTSGPSYEQYF.